Each of the 23 T cell receptor beta chains below was sequenced from the same sample in a study of shared clonotypes between healthy human individuals. Cells designated naive CD8 were CD45RO-negative and were positively selected for CCR7, with terminally differentiated effector memory CD45RA+ cells excluded. Repertoires were generated with immunoSEQ multiplex PCR, while TCRdb's copy carries only in-frame clones and drops some. Found here are some 1,900,000 clones, about 95% of them singletons; the top ten hold roughly 1%. Sequences were obtained from naive CD8+ T cells sorted from blood. These receptors all stem from a man aged 18-30 years in good health.

Worth noting for this clone: The sample holds other DNA sequences that translate to the same CDR3. J is TRBJ2-7 and V is TRBV6-1; the D is unclear. V gave up 5 bases and J gave up 3 bases, with 5 bases separating them. Germline CDR1 reads MNHNS; CDR2 reads SASEGT. CDR3 length equals 11 residues. The DNA for the CDR3 is TGTGCCAGCAGTTGGGGCTACGAGCAGTACTTC. Its protein is CASSWGYEQYF.

In the case of this clone: The sample has other DNA sequences that encode this CDR3 too. J is TRBJ1-4 and V is TRBV27; no reliable D call. CDR3 length: 14 amino acids. Per germline, CDR1 MNHEY and CDR2 SMNVEV (reference sequence). Trimming left V 1 base short and J 4 bases short, with 7 bases between. In DNA, the CDR3 is TGTGCCAGCAGTTTATTGGGCGTTAATGAAAAACTGTTTTTT. This sequence encodes CASSLLGVNEKLFF.

The V call is TRBV30, the J call TRBJ2-7; D uncertain. This CDR3 region has 13 residues. Deletions cut 1 base from V and 3 bases from J, with 10 bases between. Per germline, CDR1 GTSNPN and CDR2 SVGIG (reference sequence). The CDR3 here is CAWSDGVIYEQYF. The CDR3 DNA reads as TGTGCCTGGAGTGATGGGGTCATCTACGAGCAGTACTTC.

As concerns this clone: Because the CDR3 is missing its conserved closing phenylalanine or tryptophan, this is likely a read error. The limits of the CDR3 on the DNA are not certain, so only TCRdb's listed CDR3 is given. The rearrangement joins TRBV7-3 to TRBJ2-7; whether TRBD2, the table's D call, matches the DNA was not checked. The CDR3 is 12 residues long, ends included. Germline values: CDR1 SGHTA, CDR2 FQGTGA. CDR3 residues: CASTQFGRDWEY.

This clone was seen only once. This specimen includes other DNA sequences encoding the same CDR3. The chain employs TRBV6-5 and TRBJ2-1, with TRBD1 identical over 9 bases. Looked up from germline, CDR1 is MNHEY and CDR2 is SVGAGI. This CDR3 is 14 amino acids long. The J segment lost 4 bases and the V segment lost 5 bases, leaving 3 bases of the junction unmatched. CDR3 sequence (DNA): TGTGCCAGCAGTCCGGGGACAGGGTACAATGAGCAGTTCTTC. It yields the protein CASSPGTGYNEQFF.

This chain links TRBV25-1 with TRBJ2-5, with a possible D match to TRBD1 (6 bases). V lost 3 bases, J lost 2 bases, and 13 bases lay in between. The length of the CDR3 is 15 residues. Germline V gene sequence: CDR1 MGHDK, CDR2 SYGVNS. The CDR3 protein is CASSDLGGGQETQYF. The CDR3 bases are TGTGCCAGCAGTGACTTAGGGGGTGGGCAAGAGACCCAGTACTTC. The variable domain in full, with the rest retrieved from reference TRBV25-1 and TRBJ2-5, is EADIYQTPRYLVIGTGKKITLECSQTMGHDKMYWYQQDPGMELHLIHYSYGVNSTEKGDLSSESTVSRIRTEHFPLTLESARPSHTSQYLCASSDLGGGQETQYFGPGTRLLVL.

V usage is TRBV11-2 and J usage is TRBJ2-7; 8 nucleotides line up with TRBD2. The CDR3 is 14 amino acids. Germline V gene data show CDR1 as SGHAT and CDR2 as FQNNGV. The ends lost 3 bases at V and 0 bases at J; junction bases unmatched: 1. This chain's CDR3 is CASSFSGISYEQYF. In DNA, the CDR3 is TGTGCCAGCAGCTTTAGCGGGATCTCCTACGAGCAGTACTTC.

Of note for this clone: Other DNA sequences within the sample encode an identical CDR3. The rearrangement joins TRBV7-9 to TRBJ2-5; 8 nucleotides line up with TRBD1. Looked up from germline, CDR1 is SEHNR and CDR2 is FQNEAQ (reference sequence). The V segment lost 1 base and the J segment 2 bases; nucleotides outside the gene matches: 3. The CDR3 runs to 15 residues. DNA of the CDR3: TGTGCCAGCAGCTTAGTTGGACAGGGTCAAGAGACCCAGTACTTC. This encodes CASSLVGQGQETQYF.

A single count supports this clone. The gene calls are TRBV11-2 and TRBJ2-3; D not resolved. This CDR3 spans 14 amino acids. V gave up 4 bases and J gave up 0 bases, with 8 bases separating them. Germline values: CDR1 SGHAT, CDR2 FQNNGV. CDR3 coding DNA: TGTGCCAGCAGCTCGCCCGCAAGCACAGATACGCAGTATTTT. It yields the protein CASSSPASTDTQYF.

On this clone itself: The sample holds other DNA sequences that translate to the same CDR3. This chain connects TRBV13 to TRBJ2-3, with D hard to call. This CDR3 has 14 amino acids. Germline V CDR1 and CDR2: PRHDT, FYEKMQ (reference sequence). The ends were cut back, 0 bases at V and 0 bases at J, with 4 bases in the middle. CDR3 nucleotide sequence: TGTGCCAGCAGCTTAGGCAGTAGCACAGATACGCAGTATTTT. Amino acid sequence: CASSLGSSTDTQYF.

The CDR3: CASSLAGSLADTQYF. The CDR3 DNA reads TGTGCCAGCAGCTTAGCAGGGTCACTCGCAGATACGCAGTATTTT. V is TRBV7-9 and J is TRBJ2-3; D unresolved. Between the trimmed V and J ends, which lost 0 bases and 4 bases, there was a span of 11 bases. Germline V gene sequence: CDR1 SEHNR, CDR2 FQNEAQ (reference sequence). The CDR3 loop spans 15 amino acids.

This chain connects TRBV19 to TRBJ1-1; the match to TRBD1 covers 8 bases. This CDR3 is built from 14 residues. CDR1 is LNHDA and CDR2 is SQIVND in the germline V gene (reference sequence). Trimming at V came to 4 bases and at J to 0 bases, leaving 1 base not matched to a gene. CDR3 loop: CASSRTGMNTEAFF. CDR3 nucleotides: TGTGCCAGTAGTAGGACAGGGATGAACACTGAAGCTTTCTTT.

The chain joins TRBV6-6 to TRBJ1-1; perhaps TRBD1 as D (6 bases). CDR3 size: 16 residues. Between the trimmed V and J ends, which lost 2 bases and 6 bases, there was a span of 19 bases. The germline gives CDR1 MNHNY, CDR2 SVGAGI (reference sequence). In nucleotides, the CDR3 is TGTGCCAGCAGTTACCGGCCAGGGGTTGATTGGGCTGAAGCTTTCTTT. Translation gives CASSYRPGVDWAEAFF.

The gene calls are TRBV6-6 and TRBJ1-2; no clear D. Looked up from germline, CDR1 is MNHNY and CDR2 is SVGAGI (reference sequence). The CDR3 sequence is 11 residues long. The V end was cut by 5 bases, the J end by 7 bases, with 8 bases between. The chain's CDR3 is CASSPSGGYTF. CDR3 nucleotide sequence: TGTGCCAGCAGTCCGTCCGGTGGCTACACCTTC.

This clone was picked up one time. The V and J genes are TRBV7-9 and TRBJ2-1; D may match TRBD1 or TRBD2 (5 bases each). Germline loops: CDR1 SEHNR, CDR2 FQNEAQ (reference sequence). Trimming took off 5 bases at V and 5 bases at J, with 13 bases between the two ends. The CDR3 covers 14 residues. The CDR3 DNA reads TGTGCCAGCAGCCCGGACTTCAGGGACAATGAGCAGTTCTTC. Its translation: CASSPDFRDNEQFF.

Notes on this clone: In the same sample, other DNA sequences code for this CDR3. The chain joins TRBV6-6 to TRBJ2-1; 9 bases agree with TRBD1. CDR1 and CDR2 (germline): MNHNY, SVGAGI (reference sequence). The CDR3 consists of 15 residues. Trimming removed 0 bases from V and 4 bases from J; junction bases left unmatched: 1. CDR3 coding DNA: TGTGCCAGCAGTTACTCCGGGACAGGGTACAATGAGCAGTTCTTC. Translated: CASSYSGTGYNEQFF.

This clone occurred once. The rearrangement links TRBV10-3 to TRBJ2-1; possible D gene TRBD1, 6 bases. The CDR3 is 12 residues long. Germline CDR1 is ENHRY and CDR2 is SYGVKD. Deletions cut 11 bases from V and 8 bases from J, with 16 bases between. In nucleotides, the CDR3 is TGTGCCTCCAGGGACATTTTGGATGAGCAGTTCTTC. The encoded protein is CASRDILDEQFF.

The chain employs TRBV10-3 and TRBJ2-2; D unclear. The ends were cut back, 4 bases at V and 3 bases at J, with 9 bases in the middle. This CDR3 contains 14 residues. Per the germline V gene, CDR1 is ENHRY and CDR2 is SYGVKD. The CDR3 DNA reads TGTGCCATCAGTGCAGGTTACGACACCGGGGAGCTGTTTTTT. Its translation: CAISAGYDTGELFF.

Points on this clone: Additional DNA sequences in this sample encode the identical CDR3. The chain has TRBV9 and TRBJ1-2, with D possibly TRBD1 on 5 matching bases. V was shortened by 0 bases and J by 5 bases, with 8 bases between the two germline ends. The CDR3 spans 13 residues. The germline V gene has CDR1 SGDLS and CDR2 YYNGEE. This chain's CDR3 is CASSVAGGYGYTF. As DNA, the CDR3 is TGTGCCAGCAGCGTAGCTGGGGGTTATGGCTACACCTTC.

The rearrangement uses TRBV7-9 and TRBJ1-4, with 10 bases matching TRBD1. This CDR3 spans 14 amino acids. With V trimmed by 5 bases and J by 5 bases, 2 bases remained unmatched. Germline V lookup: CDR1 SEHNR, CDR2 FQNEAQ (reference sequence). The CDR3 protein is CASSEGQGNEKLFF. The CDR3, as DNA: TGTGCCAGCAGCGAGGGACAGGGGAATGAAAAACTGTTTTTT.

V gene TRBV7-9 combines with J gene TRBJ2-3, with D perhaps TRBD1 (6 bases). V lost 5 bases, J lost 5 bases, and 20 bases lay in between. The CDR3 extends over 16 amino acids. The germline CDR1 and CDR2 sequences are SEHNR and FQNEAQ (reference sequence). CDR3 region: CASSNPAGTTGDTQYF. In DNA form, the CDR3 reads TGTGCCAGCAGCAACCCCGCAGGGACAACCGGAGATACGCAGTATTTT.

The V gene is TRBV27, the J gene TRBJ2-7, with TRBD1 matching over 11 bases. CDR1 MNHEY and CDR2 SMNVEV come from the germline V gene (reference sequence). V lost 2 bases and J lost 2; bases outside the gene matches: 5. This CDR3 spans 16 amino acids. The CDR3, as DNA: TGTGCCAGCAGTTTACTCGGGGGACAGGGGGCCTACGAGCAGTACTTC. It encodes CASSLLGGQGAYEQYF.

The table lists this clone with a count of one. This chain connects TRBV6-5 to TRBJ2-7; 9 nucleotides align to TRBD2. Germline-derived CDR1 and CDR2 are MNHEY and SVGAGI. The CDR3 totals 14 residues. Germline trimming cut 5 bases from V and 1 base from J; bases unmatched to any gene: 3. CDR3 coding DNA: TGTGCCAGCAGTGATCTAGCGGGATCCTACGAGCAGTACTTC. Protein: CASSDLAGSYEQYF.